Below, 14 T cell receptor beta chains from the same sample are listed, as sequenced in a study of T cell responses to AZD1222 COVID-19 vaccine. Generated by immunoSEQ multiplex PCR, the TCRdb table keeps only in-frame clones and is missing some. The table lists about 55,000 clones, about 90% of them singletons. The specimen comprised peripheral blood, sampled on day 0 of AZD1222 vaccination. The receptor set was obtained from an adult in good health.

The rearrangement links TRBV7-2 to TRBJ2-1; TRBD1 agrees at 7 bases. This CDR3 spans 15 amino acids. Looked up from germline, CDR1 is SGHTA and CDR2 is FQGNSA. J was trimmed by 4 bases and V by 4 bases; bases with no gene match: 7. This CDR3 is CASSSDRVLYNEQFF. The CDR3 DNA sequence: TGTGCCAGCAGCTCCGACAGGGTCCTGTACAATGAGCAGTTCTTC.

The chain has TRBV6-5 and TRBJ2-7, with D unclear. CDR1 is MNHEY, CDR2 SVGAGI, per germline. The CDR3 contains 14 residues. V was clipped by 5 bases and J by 6 bases, with 17 bases between them. Here the CDR3 reads CASSLHRTQAEQYF. For the CDR3, the DNA is TGTGCCAGCAGTCTCCACCGAACACAAGCCGAGCAGTACTTC.

The rearrangement links TRBV2 to TRBJ2-1, with TRBD2 as a possible D gene (6 bases). This CDR3 is built from 14 residues. Germline-derived CDR1 and CDR2 are SNHLY and FYNNEI. V was pared by 7 bases and J by 7 bases, with 17 bases between. CDR3 in amino acids: CASIKAQAGNEQFF. In DNA, the CDR3 is TGTGCCAGCATTAAGGCGCAAGCGGGTAATGAGCAGTTCTTC.

The V call is TRBV6-5, the J call TRBJ1-2, with 9 bases that match TRBD1. CDR3 length equals 14 residues. Germline V gene sequence: CDR1 MNHEY, CDR2 SVGAGI. Losses at the gene ends were 6 bases for V and 3 bases for J; bases not matched to a gene: 5. The CDR3 spells CASRGQGRDYGYTF. CDR3 in DNA: TGTGCCAGCAGGGGACAGGGAAGGGACTATGGCTACACCTTC.

V is TRBV23-1 and J is TRBJ2-1; D not resolved. TRBV23-1 is annotated as an ORF whose role is uncertain. The CDR3 spans 13 residues. Deletions cut 6 bases from V and 4 bases from J, with 10 bases between. For the CDR3, the DNA is TGCGCCAGCAGACCCGGACCTTACAATGAGCAGTTCTTC. Protein: CASRPGPYNEQFF.

Regarding this clone: The junction shows a germline mismatch at one end, possibly a read error. The chain joins TRBV5-1 to TRBJ2-1, with D maybe TRBD2 (6 bases). The CDR3 contains 16 residues. In germline, CDR1 is SGHRS, CDR2 YFSETQ. The DNA of the CDR3 is TGCGCCAGCAGCTTGGCCGGGGGAGGCTCCTCCAATGAGCAGTTCTTC. Protein: CASSLAGGGSSNEQFF. The whole variable domain, filled in from reference TRBV5-1 and TRBJ2-1, reads KAGVTQTPRYLIKTRGQQVTLSCSPISGHRSVSWYQQTPGQGLQFLFEYFSETQRNKGNFPGRFSGRQFSNSRSEMNVSTLELGDSALYLCASSLAGGGSSNEQFFGPGTRLTVL.

The V call is TRBV11-2, the J call TRBJ2-2, with a weak D call TRBD1 (6 bases). The germline gives CDR1 SGHAT, CDR2 FQNNGV. V was clipped by 7 bases and J by 4 bases, with 16 bases between them. The CDR3 runs to 15 residues. CDR3 sequence: CASNLMAQGTGELFF. The CDR3 DNA follows: TGTGCCAGCAACCTAATGGCACAGGGCACCGGGGAGCTGTTTTTT.

This clone was counted once. The V call is TRBV7-9, the J call TRBJ1-1; TRBD1 might be the D (6 bases). Germline lookup yields CDR1 SEHNR and CDR2 FQNEAQ (reference sequence). Trimming pared 5 bases from V and 1 base from J, leaving 14 bases between. The CDR3 covers 15 residues. The CDR3 spells CASSLYRDGNTEAFF. DNA of the CDR3: TGTGCCAGCAGCCTCTACAGGGACGGGAACACTGAAGCTTTCTTT.

V and J are TRBV7-9 and TRBJ1-1; unclear D gene. The CDR3 has 14 residues. Trimming removed 4 bases at V and 1 base at J, with 10 bases between. Germline loops: CDR1 SEHNR, CDR2 FQNEAQ (reference sequence). The CDR3 DNA sequence: TGTGCCAGCAGCTCCGATAGGCAGAACACTGAAGCTTTCTTT. Its translation: CASSSDRQNTEAFF.

This clone was seen once. The rearrangement uses TRBV19 and TRBJ2-3; D is unresolved. V was clipped by 1 base and J by 6 bases, with 8 bases between them. CDR3 length: 13 amino acids. Germline CDR1 is LNHDA and CDR2 is SQIVND (reference sequence). CDR3 sequence (DNA): TGTGCCAGTAGTATAGGGTTCGCGGATACGCAGTATTTT. It yields the protein CASSIGFADTQYF.

The chain links TRBV6-5 to TRBJ2-7; 9 bases are shared with TRBD2. V shed 0 bases and J 2 bases; nucleotides not matched to a gene: 2. Germline CDR1 and CDR2: MNHEY and SVGAGI. The CDR3 runs to 15 residues. The CDR3 DNA reads as TGTGCCAGCAGTTACTCTACTAGCGGGCCCTACGAGCAGTACTTC. Translation gives CASSYSTSGPYEQYF.

The chain combines TRBV6-1 with TRBJ1-2; D may be TRBD1 (5 bases). Trimming pared 1 base from V and 7 bases from J, leaving 16 bases between. Germline lookup yields CDR1 MNHNS and CDR2 SASEGT. The CDR3 length is 15 residues. CDR3 residues: CASSEGGRSLVGYTF. DNA for the CDR3: TGTGCCAGCAGTGAAGGGGGGAGGTCCCTAGTTGGCTACACCTTC.

The chain recombines TRBV29-1 with TRBJ2-3, with D perhaps matching TRBD1 or TRBD2 (5 bases each). V lost 5 bases, J lost 6 bases, and 15 bases lay in between. From germline, CDR1 is SQVTM and CDR2 ANQGSEA. The CDR3 length is 13 residues. CDR3 region: CSVSGMGRDTQYF. Written as DNA, the CDR3 is TGCAGCGTTAGCGGTATGGGGCGGGATACGCAGTATTTT.

The J gene is TRBJ1-3, the V gene TRBV10-3; tentative D call: TRBD1 (6 bases). V lost 6 bases, J lost 3 bases, and 9 bases lay in between. Looked up from germline, CDR1 is ENHRY and CDR2 is SYGVKD. The CDR3 is 13 amino acids. This chain's CDR3 is CAISAGDGNTIYF. The CDR3 coding sequence is TGTGCCATCAGCGCAGGGGATGGAAACACCATATATTTT.